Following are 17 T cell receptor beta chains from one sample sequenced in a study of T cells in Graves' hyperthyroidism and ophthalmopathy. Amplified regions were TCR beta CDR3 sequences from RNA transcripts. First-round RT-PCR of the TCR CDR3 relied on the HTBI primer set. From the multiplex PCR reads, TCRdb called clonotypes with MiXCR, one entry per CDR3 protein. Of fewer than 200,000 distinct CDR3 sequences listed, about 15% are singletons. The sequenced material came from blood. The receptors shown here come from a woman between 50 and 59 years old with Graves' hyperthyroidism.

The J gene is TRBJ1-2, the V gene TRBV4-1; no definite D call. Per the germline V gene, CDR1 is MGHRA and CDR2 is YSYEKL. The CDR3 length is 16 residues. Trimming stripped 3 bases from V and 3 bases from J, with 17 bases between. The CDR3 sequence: CASSQDKTGDYYGYTF. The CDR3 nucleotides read TGCGCCAGCAGCCAGGATAAGACGGGAGATTACTATGGCTACACCTTC.

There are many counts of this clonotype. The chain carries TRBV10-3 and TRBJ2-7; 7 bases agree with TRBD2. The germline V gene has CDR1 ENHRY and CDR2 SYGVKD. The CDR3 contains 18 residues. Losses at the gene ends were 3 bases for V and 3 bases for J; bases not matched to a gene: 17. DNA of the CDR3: TGTGCCATCAGTGATTCGTGGACCGAATACGGGGGGAACTACGAGCAGTACTTC. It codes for CAISDSWTEYGGNYEQYF.

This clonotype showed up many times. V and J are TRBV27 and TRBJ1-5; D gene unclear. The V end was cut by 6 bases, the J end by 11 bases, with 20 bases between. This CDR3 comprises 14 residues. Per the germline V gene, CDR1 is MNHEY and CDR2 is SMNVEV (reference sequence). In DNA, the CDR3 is TGTGCCAGCAGCTCTTCGTCGACCCCCTTGACCCAGCATTTT. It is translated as CASSSSSTPLTQHF.

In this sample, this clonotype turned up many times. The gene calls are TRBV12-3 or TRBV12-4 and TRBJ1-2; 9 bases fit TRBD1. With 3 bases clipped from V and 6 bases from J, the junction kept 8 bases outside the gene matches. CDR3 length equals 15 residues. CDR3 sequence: CASSFPGQGSHGYTF. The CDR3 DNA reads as TGTGCCAGCAGTTTCCCGGGACAGGGAAGCCATGGCTACACCTTC.

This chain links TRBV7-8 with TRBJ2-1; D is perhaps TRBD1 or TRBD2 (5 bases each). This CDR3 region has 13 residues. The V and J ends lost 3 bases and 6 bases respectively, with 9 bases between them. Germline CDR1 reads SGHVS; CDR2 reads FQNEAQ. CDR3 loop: CASSFPGANEQFF. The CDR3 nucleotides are TGTGCCAGCAGCTTCCCCGGGGCCAATGAGCAGTTCTTC.

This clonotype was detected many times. CDR3 in amino acids: CASSISGTDTQYF. CDR3 DNA sequence: TGTGCCAGCAGTATAAGCGGAACAGATACGCAGTATTTT. The chain couples TRBV7-9 to TRBJ2-3; a weak D match, TRBD2 (5 bases). CDR1 and CDR2 from the germline V gene are SEHNR and FQNEAQ (reference sequence). Trimming pared 6 bases from V and 3 bases from J, leaving 10 bases between. This CDR3 contains 13 residues.

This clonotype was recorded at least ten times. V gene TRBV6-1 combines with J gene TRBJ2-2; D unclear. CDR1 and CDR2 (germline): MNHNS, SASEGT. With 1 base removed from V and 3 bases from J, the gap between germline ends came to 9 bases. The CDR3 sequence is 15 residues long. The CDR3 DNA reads TGTGCCAGCAGTGAAGTGGGCATGTACACCGGGGAGCTGTTTTTT. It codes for CASSEVGMYTGELFF.

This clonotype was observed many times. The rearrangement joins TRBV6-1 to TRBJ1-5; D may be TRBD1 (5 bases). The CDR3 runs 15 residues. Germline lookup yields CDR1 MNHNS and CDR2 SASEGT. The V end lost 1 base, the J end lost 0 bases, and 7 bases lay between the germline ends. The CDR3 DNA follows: TGTGCCAGCAGTGAAGGGGGCTATAGCAATCAGCCCCAGCATTTT. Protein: CASSEGGYSNQPQHF.

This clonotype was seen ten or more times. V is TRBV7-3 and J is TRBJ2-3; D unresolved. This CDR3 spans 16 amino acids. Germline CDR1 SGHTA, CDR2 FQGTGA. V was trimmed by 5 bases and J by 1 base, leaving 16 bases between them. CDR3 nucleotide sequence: TGTGCCAGCAGCCCAACAGCAATACCAGGCACAGATACGCAGTATTTT. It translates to CASSPTAIPGTDTQYF.

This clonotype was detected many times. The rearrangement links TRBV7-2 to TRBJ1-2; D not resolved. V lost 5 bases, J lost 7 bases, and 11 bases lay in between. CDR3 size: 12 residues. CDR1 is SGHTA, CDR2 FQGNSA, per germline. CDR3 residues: CASSGPFGGYTF. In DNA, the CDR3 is TGTGCCAGCAGCGGGCCATTTGGTGGCTACACCTTC.

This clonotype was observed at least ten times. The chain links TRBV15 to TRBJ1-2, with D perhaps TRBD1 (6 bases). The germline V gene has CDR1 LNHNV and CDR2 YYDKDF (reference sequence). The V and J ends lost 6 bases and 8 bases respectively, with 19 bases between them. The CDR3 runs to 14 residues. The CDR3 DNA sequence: TGTGCCACCAGTGAAGTTTTACAGGGTGAGGGCTACACCTTC. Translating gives CATSEVLQGEGYTF.

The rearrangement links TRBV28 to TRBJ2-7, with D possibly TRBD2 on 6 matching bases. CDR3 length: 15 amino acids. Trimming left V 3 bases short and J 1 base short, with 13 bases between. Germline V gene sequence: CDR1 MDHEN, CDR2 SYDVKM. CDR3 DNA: TGTGCCAGCAGTTTCCCCCTGGCGGGATCCTACGAGCAGTACTTC. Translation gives CASSFPLAGSYEQYF. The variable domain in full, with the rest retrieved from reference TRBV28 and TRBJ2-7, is DVKVTQSSRYLVKRTGEKVFLECVQDMDHENMFWYRQDPGLGLRLIYFSYDVKMKEKGDIPEGYSVSREKKERFSLILESASTNQTSMYLCASSFPLAGSYEQYFGPGTRLTVT.

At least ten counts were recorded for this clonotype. Written as DNA, the CDR3 is TGTGCCAGCAGCTTAAGGCGGGGGGGGGAGGAGACCCAGTACTTC. It specifies CASSLRRGGEETQYF. The J gene is TRBJ2-5, the V gene TRBV7-2, with 9 bases matching TRBD2. The CDR3 is 15 residues long. Germline V gene sequence: CDR1 SGHTA, CDR2 FQGNSA. V was clipped by 2 bases and J by 5 bases; unmatched bases: 6.

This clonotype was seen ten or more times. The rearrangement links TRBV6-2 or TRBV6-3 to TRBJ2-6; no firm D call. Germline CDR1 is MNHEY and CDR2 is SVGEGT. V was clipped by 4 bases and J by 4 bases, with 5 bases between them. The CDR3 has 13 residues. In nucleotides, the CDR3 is TGTGCCAGCAGTTGGGCCGGGGCCAACGTCCTGACTTTC. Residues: CASSWAGANVLTF.

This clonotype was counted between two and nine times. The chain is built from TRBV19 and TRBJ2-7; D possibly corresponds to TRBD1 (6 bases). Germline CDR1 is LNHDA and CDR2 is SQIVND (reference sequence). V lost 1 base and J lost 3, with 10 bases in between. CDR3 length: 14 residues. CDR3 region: CASSIAGVDYEQYF. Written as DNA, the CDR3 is TGTGCCAGTAGTATAGCAGGGGTAGACTACGAGCAGTACTTC.

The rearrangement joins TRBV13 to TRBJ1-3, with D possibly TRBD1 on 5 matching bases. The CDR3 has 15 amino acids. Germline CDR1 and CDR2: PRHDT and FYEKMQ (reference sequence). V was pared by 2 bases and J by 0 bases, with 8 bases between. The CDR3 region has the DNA TGTGCCAGCAGCTTACTGACAGTCTCTGGAAACACCATATATTTT. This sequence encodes CASSLLTVSGNTIYF.

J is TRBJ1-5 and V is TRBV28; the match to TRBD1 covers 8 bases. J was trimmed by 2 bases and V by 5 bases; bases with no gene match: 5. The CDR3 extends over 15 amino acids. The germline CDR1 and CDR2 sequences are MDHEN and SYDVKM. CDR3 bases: TGTGCCAGCAGTGGACAGGGAGCTGGCAATCAGCCCCAGCATTTT. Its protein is CASSGQGAGNQPQHF.